The clone carrying this T cell receptor beta chain has a handful of counts. CDR3 length: 13 residues. Trimming cost V 5 bases and J 4 bases, with 11 bases left between them. This specimen comes from a study of T-cell memory formation after mild COVID-19. Via MiXCR, TCRdb re-called the 5' RACE reads, giving one row per CDR3 protein. The table shows about 50,000 distinct CDR3 sequences, with about 7% occurring only once. The receptor was isolated from a young man who had mild COVID-19 (a few samples of this study predate the infection). Cell type and time point are not known. The sequenced sample consisted of PBMCs or a T cell subset sorted from them (not recorded which). The V gene is TRBV12-3 or TRBV12-4, the J gene TRBJ1-1; D is perhaps TRBD1 (6 bases). CDR3 amino acids: CASSARRGTEAFF. The CDR3 bases are TGTGCCAGCAGTGCCCGCAGGGGCACTGAAGCTTTCTTT.